The text below deals with one T cell receptor beta chain. Its specific antigen is unknown. Base qualities are not recorded, but no much larger clone differs from it by a single base. The source of the sample is a study of blood T cell repertoires in COVID-19 (dated by TCRdb to about 2020). A note on the overall study: Samples from collaborators originated in the United States, Italy and Spain and spanned both the acute and convalescent phases of COVID-19. The dataset comprised deeply sampled blood TCRbeta repertoires from subjects exposed to, actively infected with, or recovered from COVID-19. A de-identified subject ID, COVID-19 status, age in years and sex were almost always included in the sample metadata. The material from the prospective study consisted of cDNA or gDNA derived from T cells, B-cell-depleted T cells, or PBMCs. The samples were drawn from two sources: the first 160 participants of the ongoing ImmuneRACE study, and 950 to 1,500 subjects contributed by 6 global collaborators. The repertoires were released in a freely available public database intended as a resource for research on the immune response to SARS-CoV-2. Where HLA class I and class II types were available, the types were taken from metadata supplied by the sample provider, not from assay-based typing.

The trim is 4 bases for V and 1 base for J, with a gap of 13 bases between the germline ends. From cysteine to phenylalanine, the CDR3 is 14 amino acids long. Only the CDR3 part of the read is kept: 42 bases, read in frame from the first base. CDR1 and CDR2, per the germline V gene (reference sequence), are GTSNPN and SVGIG. Study-wide findings and limitations: Clinical and demographic metadata were provided uncurated, with the amount varying by source and participant.

Participants in the prospective study were enrolled through a virtual design, were aged about 18 to 90 years, and lived in approximately 25 United States geographic areas. To assign participants to cohorts, the prospective study relied on clinical history that participants themselves reported in a screening survey and a study questionnaire. ImmuneRACE Cohort 3 recovered participants were defined by two consecutive negative NP/OP PCR tests, healthcare professional clearance, or symptom resolution. In the prospective study, mobile phlebotomists collected whole blood, serum and a nasopharyngeal or oropharyngeal swab from each participant. Over a roughly two-month period, participants in the prospective study had the option of providing additional blood draws and questionnaires. Prospective study blood samples were shipped either frozen or at room temperature before DNA extraction. The immunoSEQ Assay, a bias-controlled multiplex PCR, was used to amplify TCRbeta CDR3 regions from genomic DNA. As for how the authors treated the data: The number of nucleated cells in each sample was estimated by amplification of reference gene primers within the assay. Sequence reads were collapsed and filtered to measure the absolute abundance of every unique TCRbeta CDR3 rearrangement. Productive Simpson clonality was computed per sample as the square root of Simpson's diversity index over productive rearrangements. What TCRdb holds here is the immuneACCESS table cut down to in-frame rearrangements. Part of the clones is not present; checked against another copy, under half of the missing clones reflect an unresolved V gene, and the others are unexplained. V, J and clone size were drawn from that table, and D and trimming were deduced from the DNA. The sample table records 250,000 to 300,000 clones; 90% of these occur just once. Roughly 1.1% of the sample rests with the top ten.

Source material: PBMCs or T cells enriched from blood (not recorded which). This receptor chain uses TRBV30 and TRBJ2-5; the D region possibly corresponds to TRBD2 (6 bases align). The clonotype originates from a woman younger than 45 who had recovered from COVID-19. This receptor has the CDR3 CAWNDGSLQETQYF. The bases read TGTGCCTGGAATGACGGGAGCCTCCAAGAGACCCAGTACTTC.